This is a list of T cell receptor beta chains from one sample in a study of blood T cell repertoires in COVID-19. The data were produced by immunoSEQ multiplex PCR, yet TCRdb's version contains in-frame clones alone and is incomplete. Of approximately 260,000 clones in the sample, approximately 90% were seen once. Material: peripheral blood. These TCRs come from a woman aged 40 to 55 who had recovered from COVID-19. Each CDR3 is given with its conserved first and last residue. The order of the fields is clone size, V gene, J gene, D gene, CDR3 DNA, CDR3 protein. A D gene is named only where the DNA matches it firmly. The listing skips clone size in some rows; elsewhere it reads once, few, many or a size class.

once	TRBV7-2	TRBJ1-2	.	TGTGCCAGCAGCTTAGGGAGTGGTAGTTACTATGGCTACACCTTC	CASSLGSGSYYGYTF
.	TRBV28	TRBJ1-1	.	TGTGCCAGCACCCTTCCCAGGGTAGGCACTGAAGCTTTCTTT	CASTLPRVGTEAFF
once	TRBV5-4	TRBJ1-2	TRBD1	TGTGCCAGCAGCCAGATGACAGGGGGCGACGGGTATGAGGGCTACACCTTC	CASSQMTGGDGYEGYTF
.	TRBV24-1	TRBJ1-2	.	TGTGCCACCAGTGACCCCGGGTCCCGGTTGGGCTACACCTTC	CATSDPGSRLGYTF
once	TRBV12-3/TRBV12-4	TRBJ2-3	.	TGTGCCAGCAGGCTAACAGGGCGGGATACGCAGTATTTT	CASRLTGRDTQYF
.	TRBV7-8	TRBJ2-3	TRBD1	TGTGCCAGCAGCTCGAAGGAGAGACAGGGGGCCTTTTCAGATACGCAGTATTTT	CASSSKERQGAFSDTQYF
.	TRBV10-3	TRBJ1-1	.	TGTGCCATCAGTGATAGGGGTGGGGATACTGAAGCTTTCTTT	CAISDRGGDTEAFF
.	TRBV2	TRBJ2-1	.	TGTGCCAGCAGTGAATTTAGGGGACTCGACGCGAGCAATGAGCAGTTCTTC	CASSEFRGLDASNEQFF
.	TRBV27	TRBJ2-5	TRBD2	TGTGCCAGCAGTAACGTCGGGGGGGCCAGGGAGACCCAGTACTTC	CASSNVGGARETQYF
.	TRBV4-3	TRBJ2-1	TRBD2	TGCGCCAGCAGCCAAGCCTCAGGACTAGCAGAGCAGTTCTTC	CASSQASGLAEQFF
.	TRBV24-1	TRBJ2-7	.	TGTGCCACCAGTGATGGGCAGGGGACGGGCGAGCAGTACTTC	CATSDGQGTGEQYF
.	TRBV19	TRBJ2-5	.	TGTGCCAGCAAGGGGGGGGTGGGTCAAGAGACCCAGTACTTC	CASKGGVGQETQYF
.	TRBV20-1	TRBJ1-3	.	TGCAGTGCTAGTGGGCAGGGAAACACCATATATTTT	CSASGQGNTIYF
.	TRBV7-3	TRBJ1-2	.	TGTGCCAGCAGCTTAAGTGGCAAACCAACCTTC	CASSLSGKPTF
.	TRBV4-2	TRBJ2-7	.	TGTGCCAGCAGCGGACGGACAGCAGGATACTACGAGCAGTACTTC	CASSGRTAGYYEQYF
.	TRBV4-3	TRBJ1-4	TRBD1	TGCGCCAGCAGCCCGCGACAGGGGGGTGAAGGGAAACTGTTTTTT	CASSPRQGGEGKLFF
.	TRBV12-5	TRBJ2-1	TRBD2	TGTGCTAGTGGTTCTGAGCGGGGAATAGGCGGAAATGAGCAGTTCTTC	CASGSERGIGGNEQFF
.	TRBV4-2	TRBJ1-2	.	TGTGCCAGCAGCCAAGGGACGGGAGCTCGGGACTATGGCTACACCTTC	CASSQGTGARDYGYTF
.	TRBV11-3	TRBJ2-5	.	TGTGCCAGCAGCTTAGGGACAGACCGGGGCCTGGGCGAGACCCAGTACTTC	CASSLGTDRGLGETQYF
.	TRBV19	TRBJ1-4	.	TGTGCCAGTAGTATACGGGGGGAGAATGAAAAACTGTTTTTT	CASSIRGENEKLFF
.	TRBV6-2/TRBV6-3	TRBJ1-2	TRBD1	TGTGCCAGCAGTTGGACAGGGAAGGACTATGGCTACACCTTC	CASSWTGKDYGYTF
.	TRBV12-3/TRBV12-4	TRBJ1-2	TRBD1	TGTGCCAGCAGACGACAGGGGGAATATGGCTACACCTTC	CASRRQGEYGYTF
.	TRBV18	TRBJ2-7	TRBD2	TGTGCCAGCTCACCCGGAGCGGGAGGAACCTACGAGCAGTACTTC	CASSPGAGGTYEQYF
.	TRBV27	TRBJ1-5	TRBD1	TGTGCCAGCAGAGGACAGGGAGTTCAGCCCCAGCATTTT	CASRGQGVQPQHF
few	TRBV5-6	TRBJ1-5	TRBD1	TGTGCCAGCAGCGCCCGCAGGGGGCGGATCAATCAGCCCCAGCATTTT	CASSARRGRINQPQHF
.	TRBV30	TRBJ1-1	.	TGTGCCCGATACAGGGTAAACACTGAAGCTTTCTTT	CARYRVNTEAFF
.	TRBV11-1	TRBJ2-3	.	TGTGCCAGCAGCTTAGCGCCCAGGGGTGGGACAGATACGCAGTATTTT	CASSLAPRGGTDTQYF
.	TRBV7-3	TRBJ2-2	.	TGTGCCAGCAGCTTATGGACACTTAACACCGGGGAGCTGTTTTTT	CASSLWTLNTGELFF
.	TRBV12-3/TRBV12-4	TRBJ1-1	.	TGTGCCAGCAGTCCCTATGTGCCTGAAGCTTTCTTT	CASSPYVPEAFF
.	TRBV19	TRBJ2-2	TRBD2	TGTGCCAGTAGTATAGATCTTTCGGGGGGAGGGAACACCGGGGAGCTGTTTTTT	CASSIDLSGGGNTGELFF
once	TRBV5-1	TRBJ2-2	TRBD1	TGCGCCAGCAGCTTGAGGGGGCCCAACACCGGGGAGCTGTTTTTT	CASSLRGPNTGELFF
.	TRBV5-1	TRBJ2-7	.	TGCGCCAGCAGCCCGGGGGACGGCGCCTACGAGCAGTACTTC	CASSPGDGAYEQYF
.	TRBV28	TRBJ1-6	TRBD1	TGTGCCAGCAGTTCCCGGACAGGGGGGAATTCACCCCTCCACTTT	CASSSRTGGNSPLHF
.	TRBV11-2	TRBJ2-7	.	TGTGCCAGCAGCTTAGCGACATTCCCGACGAGCTCCTACGAGCAGTACTTC	CASSLATFPTSSYEQYF
once	TRBV7-2	TRBJ2-7	.	TGTGCCAGCAGCTTCGGAGGCGGCCCCTACGAGCAGTACTTC	CASSFGGGPYEQYF
.	TRBV15	TRBJ2-2	TRBD2	TGTGCCACCAGCAGGGTGGGACTAGCGGACACCGGGGAGCTGTTTTTT	CATSRVGLADTGELFF
.	TRBV6-6	TRBJ2-5	.	TGTGCCAGCAGTTACAAGGGGCCGGGGACCCAGTACTTC	CASSYKGPGTQYF
.	TRBV2	TRBJ2-7	.	TGTGCCAGCAGTGAAACCGGGTACGAGCAGTACTTC	CASSETGYEQYF
.	TRBV4-1	TRBJ2-3	TRBD1	TGCGCCAGCAGCCAGCCGGGACAGGGGGAGGATACGCAGTATTTT	CASSQPGQGEDTQYF
.	TRBV6-5	TRBJ2-2	.	TGTGCCAGCAGCCAAGGGGCAGGATTTAGCCGGGAGCTGTTTTTT	CASSQGAGFSRELFF
few	TRBV7-3	TRBJ2-1	TRBD2	TGTGCCAGCAGCTTAGGCAGCGGGAGGGGCAATGAGCAGTTCTTC	CASSLGSGRGNEQFF
few	TRBV28	TRBJ1-5	.	TGTGCCAGCTCCCGACGAGGGAATAGCAATCAGCCCCAGCATTTT	CASSRRGNSNQPQHF
.	TRBV7-2	TRBJ1-5	TRBD1	TGTGCCAGCAGCTTAGCGACAGGGTCATCGGGTCAGCCCCAGCATTTT	CASSLATGSSGQPQHF
.	TRBV19	TRBJ1-1	.	TGTGCCAGTAGGTCCCCGGAGGGGCGGACTCGGAGGACTGAAGCTTTCTTT	CASRSPEGRTRRTEAFF
.	TRBV19	TRBJ1-3	.	TGTGCCAGTAGTAAGGAGGGTTACTCTGGAAACACCATATATTTT	CASSKEGYSGNTIYF
.	TRBV5-1	TRBJ2-5	.	TGCGCCAGCAGCTTTATGCAGGGGTGGCAAGAGACCCAGTACTTC	CASSFMQGWQETQYF
.	TRBV12-3/TRBV12-4	TRBJ1-1	.	TGTGCCAGCAGTTTAGGTACAGCCCCTGAAGCTTTCTTT	CASSLGTAPEAFF
.	TRBV19	TRBJ2-7	.	TGTGCCAGTAGCGTCGGGGACACCTCCTACGAGCAGTACTTC	CASSVGDTSYEQYF
.	TRBV10-3	TRBJ2-3	.	TGTGCCATCAGTGATGACAGGAGCTTATCCGATACGCAGTATTTT	CAISDDRSLSDTQYF
.	TRBV30	TRBJ2-2	TRBD1	TGTGCCTGGAGTCATCGGGACAGGGTGACCGGGGAGCTGTTTTTT	CAWSHRDRVTGELFF
.	TRBV11-1	TRBJ2-1	.	TGTGCCAGCAGCTTCGACAGGAGCTCCTACAATGAGCAGTTCTTC	CASSFDRSSYNEQFF